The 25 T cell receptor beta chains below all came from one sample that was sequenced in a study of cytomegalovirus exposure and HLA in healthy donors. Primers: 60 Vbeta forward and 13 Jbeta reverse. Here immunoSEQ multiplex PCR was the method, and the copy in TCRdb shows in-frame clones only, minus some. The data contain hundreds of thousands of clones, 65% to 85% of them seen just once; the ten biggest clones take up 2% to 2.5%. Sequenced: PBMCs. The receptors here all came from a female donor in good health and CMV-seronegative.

The CDR3 region has the DNA TGTGCCAGCAGCCCGGGACTAGCGGGGGCCTACGAGCAGTACTTC. Protein: CASSPGLAGAYEQYF. V is TRBV5-4 and J is TRBJ2-5; 14 bases align to TRBD2. The J call may be incorrect, as the DNA end agrees better with TRBJ2-7. The germline gives CDR1 SGHNT, CDR2 YYREEE (reference sequence). CDR3 size: 15 residues.

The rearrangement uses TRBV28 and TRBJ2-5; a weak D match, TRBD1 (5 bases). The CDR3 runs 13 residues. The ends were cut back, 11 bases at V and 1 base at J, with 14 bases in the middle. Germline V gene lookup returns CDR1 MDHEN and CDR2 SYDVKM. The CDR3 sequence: CASQDRIQETQYF. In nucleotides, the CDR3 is TGTGCCTCACAGGACCGAATCCAAGAGACCCAGTACTTC.

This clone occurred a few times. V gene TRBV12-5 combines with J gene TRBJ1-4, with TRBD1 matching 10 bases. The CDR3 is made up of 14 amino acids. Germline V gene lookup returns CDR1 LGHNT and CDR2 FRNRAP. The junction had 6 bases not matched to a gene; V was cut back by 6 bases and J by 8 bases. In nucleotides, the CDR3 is TGTGCTAGTGGCCCCGGGACAGGGGAGGAAAAACTGTTTTTT. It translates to CASGPGTGEEKLFF.

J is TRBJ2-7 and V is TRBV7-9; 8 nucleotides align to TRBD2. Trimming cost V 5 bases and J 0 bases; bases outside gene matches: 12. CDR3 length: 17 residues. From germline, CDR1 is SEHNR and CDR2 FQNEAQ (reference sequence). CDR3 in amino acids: CASSPPLTSGSSYEQYF. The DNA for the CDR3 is TGTGCCAGCAGCCCTCCTCTTACTAGCGGCAGCTCCTACGAGCAGTACTTC.

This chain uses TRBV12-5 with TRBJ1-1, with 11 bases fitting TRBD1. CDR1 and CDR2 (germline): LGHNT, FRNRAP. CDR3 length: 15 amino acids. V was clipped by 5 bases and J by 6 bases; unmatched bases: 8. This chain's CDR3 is CASGVGQGARAEAFF. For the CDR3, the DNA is TGTGCTAGTGGTGTAGGACAGGGGGCACGGGCTGAAGCTTTCTTT.

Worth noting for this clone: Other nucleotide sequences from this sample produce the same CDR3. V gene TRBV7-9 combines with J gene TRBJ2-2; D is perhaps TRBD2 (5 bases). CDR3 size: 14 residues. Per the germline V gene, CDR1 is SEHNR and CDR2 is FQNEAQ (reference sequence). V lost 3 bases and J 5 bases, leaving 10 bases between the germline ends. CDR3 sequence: CASSLAGGTGELFF. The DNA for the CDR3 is TGTGCCAGCAGCTTGGCGGGCGGGACCGGGGAGCTGTTTTTT.

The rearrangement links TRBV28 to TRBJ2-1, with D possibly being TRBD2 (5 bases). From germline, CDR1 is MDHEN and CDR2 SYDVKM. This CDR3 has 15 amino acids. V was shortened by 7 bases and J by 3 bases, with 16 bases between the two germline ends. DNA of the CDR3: TGTGCCAGCATCACGGGAACTACGCTCTACAATGAGCAGTTCTTC. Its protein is CASITGTTLYNEQFF.

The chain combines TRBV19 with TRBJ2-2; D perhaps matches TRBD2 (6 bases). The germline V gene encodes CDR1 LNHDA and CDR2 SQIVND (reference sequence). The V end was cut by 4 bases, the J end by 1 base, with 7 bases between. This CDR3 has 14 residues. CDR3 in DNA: TGTGCCAGTAGTAATAGCGGGAACACCGGGGAGCTGTTTTTT. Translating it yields CASSNSGNTGELFF. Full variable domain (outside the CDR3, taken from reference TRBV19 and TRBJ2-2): DGGITQSPKYLFRKEGQNVTLSCEQNLNHDAMYWYRQDPGQGLRLIYYSQIVNDFQKGDIAEGYSVSREKKESFPLTVTSAQKNPTAFYLCASSNSGNTGELFFGEGSRLTVL.

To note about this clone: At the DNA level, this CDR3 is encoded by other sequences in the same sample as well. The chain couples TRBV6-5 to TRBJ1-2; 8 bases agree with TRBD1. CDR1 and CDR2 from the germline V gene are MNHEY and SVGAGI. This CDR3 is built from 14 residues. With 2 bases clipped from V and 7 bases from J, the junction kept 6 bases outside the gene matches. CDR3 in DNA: TGTGCCAGCAGTTACAACGGCGGACAGGGTGGCTACACCTTC. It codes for CASSYNGGQGGYTF.

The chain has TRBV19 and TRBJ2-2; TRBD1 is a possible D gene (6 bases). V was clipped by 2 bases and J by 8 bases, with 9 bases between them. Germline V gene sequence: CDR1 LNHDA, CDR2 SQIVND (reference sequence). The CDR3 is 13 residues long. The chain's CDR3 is CASSIQGTGELFF. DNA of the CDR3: TGTGCCAGTAGTATACAGGGGACAGGGGAGCTGTTTTTT.

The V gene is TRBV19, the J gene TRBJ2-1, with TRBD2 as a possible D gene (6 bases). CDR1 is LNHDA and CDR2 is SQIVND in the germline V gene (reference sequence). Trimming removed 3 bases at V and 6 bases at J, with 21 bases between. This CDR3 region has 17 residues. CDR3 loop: CASSMRRGPPTSNEQFF. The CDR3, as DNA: TGTGCCAGTAGTATGAGGAGGGGCCCCCCTACTAGCAATGAGCAGTTCTTC.

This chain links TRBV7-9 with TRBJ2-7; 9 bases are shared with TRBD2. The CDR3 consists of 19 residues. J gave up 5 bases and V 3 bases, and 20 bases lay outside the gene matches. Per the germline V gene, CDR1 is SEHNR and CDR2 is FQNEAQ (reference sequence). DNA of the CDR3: TGTGCCAGCAGCTTTCTTAGCGGGAGTCGCAAAACAAAGCGGGACGAGCAGTACTTC. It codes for CASSFLSGSRKTKRDEQYF. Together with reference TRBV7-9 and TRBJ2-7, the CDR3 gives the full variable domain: DTGVSQNPRHKITKRGQNVTFRCDPISEHNRLYWYRQTLGQGPEFLTYFQNEAQLEKSRLLSDRFSAERPKGSFSTLEIQRTEQGDSAMYLCASSFLSGSRKTKRDEQYFGPGTRLTVT.

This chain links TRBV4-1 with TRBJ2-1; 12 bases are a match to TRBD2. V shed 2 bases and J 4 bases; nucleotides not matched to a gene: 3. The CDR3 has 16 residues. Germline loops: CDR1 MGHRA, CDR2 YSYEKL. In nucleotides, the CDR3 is TGCGCCAGCAGCCAACCGACTAGCGGGGGATACAATGAGCAGTTCTTC. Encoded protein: CASSQPTSGGYNEQFF.

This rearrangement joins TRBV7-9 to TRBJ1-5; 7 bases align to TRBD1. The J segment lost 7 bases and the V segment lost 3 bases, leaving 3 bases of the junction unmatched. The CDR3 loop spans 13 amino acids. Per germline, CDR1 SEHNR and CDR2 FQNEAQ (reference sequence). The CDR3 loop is CASSFGTVQPQHF. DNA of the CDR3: TGTGCCAGCAGCTTCGGGACAGTCCAGCCCCAGCATTTT.

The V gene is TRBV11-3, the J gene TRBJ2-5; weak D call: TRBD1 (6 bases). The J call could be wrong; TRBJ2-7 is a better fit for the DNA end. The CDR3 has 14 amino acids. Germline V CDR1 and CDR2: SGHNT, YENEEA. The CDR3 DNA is TGTGCCAGCAGTTCATACAGGGATGCCTACGAGCAGTACTTC. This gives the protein CASSSYRDAYEQYF.

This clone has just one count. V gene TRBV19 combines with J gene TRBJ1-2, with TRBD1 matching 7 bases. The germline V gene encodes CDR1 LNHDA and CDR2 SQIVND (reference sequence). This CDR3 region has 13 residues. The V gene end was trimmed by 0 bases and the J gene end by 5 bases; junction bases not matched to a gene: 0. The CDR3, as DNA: TGTGCCAGTAGTATAGACAGGGGGTATGGCTACACCTTC. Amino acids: CASSIDRGYGYTF.

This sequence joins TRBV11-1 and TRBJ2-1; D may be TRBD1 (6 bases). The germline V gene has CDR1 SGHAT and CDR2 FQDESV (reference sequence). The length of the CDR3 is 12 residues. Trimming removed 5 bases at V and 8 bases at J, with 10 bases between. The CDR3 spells CASSQGFDEQFF. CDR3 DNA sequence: TGTGCCAGCAGCCAGGGGTTTGATGAGCAGTTCTTC.

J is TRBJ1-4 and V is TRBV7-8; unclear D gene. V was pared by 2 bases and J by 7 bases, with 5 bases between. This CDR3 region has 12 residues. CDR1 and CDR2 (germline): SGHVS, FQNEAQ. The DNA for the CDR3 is TGTGCCAGCAGCTTATCCGGTGAAAAACTGTTTTTT. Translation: CASSLSGEKLFF.

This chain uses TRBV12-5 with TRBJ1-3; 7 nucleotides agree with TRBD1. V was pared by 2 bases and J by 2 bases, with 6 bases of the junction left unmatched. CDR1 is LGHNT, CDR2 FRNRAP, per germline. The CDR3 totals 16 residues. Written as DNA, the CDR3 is TGTGCTAGTGGTTTGCAAGGACAGGAGGCTGGAAACACCATATATTTT. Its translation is CASGLQGQEAGNTIYF.

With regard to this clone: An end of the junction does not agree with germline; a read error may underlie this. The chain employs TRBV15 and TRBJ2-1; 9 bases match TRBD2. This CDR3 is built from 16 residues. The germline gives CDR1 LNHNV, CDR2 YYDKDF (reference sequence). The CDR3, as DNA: TGTGCCACCAGCGGAGATAGCGGGAGCTCCTACAATGAGCAGTTCTTC. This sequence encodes CATSGDSGSSYNEQFF. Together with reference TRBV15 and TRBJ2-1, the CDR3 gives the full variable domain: DAMVIQNPRYQVTQFGKPVTLSCSQTLNHNVMYWYQQKSSQAPKLLFHYYDKDFNNEADTPDNFQSRRPNTSFCFLDIRSPGLGDTAMYLCATSGDSGSSYNEQFFGPGTRLTVL.

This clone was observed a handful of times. The CDR3 DNA sequence: TGTGCCAGCAGCCAAAGGGGGACAGGTTGGAACACTGAAGCTTTCTTT. Protein: CASSQRGTGWNTEAFF. The genes are TRBV11-1 and TRBJ1-1; TRBD1 aligns across 8 bases. Trimming removed 5 bases from V and 1 base from J; junction bases left unmatched: 9. Germline assignment: CDR1 SGHAT and CDR2 FQDESV (reference sequence). The CDR3 loop spans 16 amino acids.

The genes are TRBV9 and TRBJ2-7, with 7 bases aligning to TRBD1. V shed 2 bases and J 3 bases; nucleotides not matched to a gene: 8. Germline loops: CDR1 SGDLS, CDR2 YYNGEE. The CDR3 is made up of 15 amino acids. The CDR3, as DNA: TGTGCCAGCAGCGTGGGGACAGAATTCTTCTACGAGCAGTACTTC. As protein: CASSVGTEFFYEQYF. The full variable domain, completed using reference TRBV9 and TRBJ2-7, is DSGVTQTPKHLITATGQRVTLRCSPRSGDLSVYWYQQSLDQGLQFLIQYYNGEERAKGNILERFSAQQFPDLHSELNLSSLELGDSALYFCASSVGTEFFYEQYFGPGTRLTVT.

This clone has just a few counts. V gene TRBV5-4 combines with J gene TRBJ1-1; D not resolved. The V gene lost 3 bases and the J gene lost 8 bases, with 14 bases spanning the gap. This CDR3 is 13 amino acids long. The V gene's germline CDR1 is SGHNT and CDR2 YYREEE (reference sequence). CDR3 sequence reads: CASSSLAGPEAFF. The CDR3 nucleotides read TGTGCCAGCAGCTCCCTTGCGGGTCCAGAAGCTTTCTTT.

CDR3 nucleotides: TGTGCCAGCAGTGAACTAGCGGTAAACACAGATACGCAGTATTTT. Its translation: CASSELAVNTDTQYF. V is TRBV2 and J is TRBJ2-3, with 7 bases lining up with TRBD2. V trimming: 2 bases; J trimming: 2 bases; junction bases outside the gene matches: 4. The CDR3 length is 15 residues. Germline CDR1 reads SNHLY; CDR2 reads FYNNEI.

The CDR3 loop reads CSVELVWGQGSTDTQYF. The CDR3 DNA follows: TGCAGCGTTGAACTGGTATGGGGACAGGGGAGCACAGATACGCAGTATTTT. The genes are TRBV29-1 and TRBJ2-3, with 10 bases aligning to TRBD1. Germline values: CDR1 SQVTM, CDR2 ANQGSEA. The junction had 8 bases not matched to a gene; V was cut back by 2 bases and J by 0 bases. The CDR3 is made up of 17 amino acids.